Described below is a single T cell receptor (beta chain) sequence and its context. While infection was still active, Seattle patients were enrolled and then followed longitudinally. V was pared by 5 bases and J by 4 bases, with 16 bases between. The CDR3 contains 15 residues. Germline V CDR1 and CDR2: SGHVS, FQNEAQ. This specimen comes from a study of blood T cell repertoires in COVID-19. In the study overall: Specimens from acute and convalescent COVID-19 originated in the United States, Italy and Spain. T cells, B-cell-depleted T cells, or PBMCs supplied cDNA or gDNA.

Study processing details: Nucleated cell counts were estimated from reference gene primer amplification. Assay used: immunoSEQ multiplex PCR; TCRdb lists only in-frame clones, some missing. The DNA was the basis for D and trimming; V, J and clone size are from that table. Of about 70,000 clones listed, approximately 93% were seen once; the top ten hold 2% to 3%. This TCR was recovered from a middle-aged man with COVID-19, enrolled during active disease. Sequenced input: peripheral blood. The J gene is TRBJ2-3, the V gene TRBV7-8; D is unresolved. The CDR3 protein is CASSPALLGADTQYF. CDR3 DNA sequence: TGTGCCAGCAGCCCCGCACTGCTAGGCGCAGATACGCAGTATTTT.